The table lists the clone carrying this T cell receptor (beta chain) with many counts. Germline lookup yields CDR1 SGHNT and CDR2 YENEEA. V shed 1 base, J shed 4 bases, and the junction held 8 bases outside the gene matches. The CDR3 has 18 amino acids. The record originates from a study of early T cells in non-severe SARS-CoV-2 infection. From the 5' RACE reads, TCRdb called clonotypes with MiXCR, one entry per CDR3 protein. Here the sample spans more than 95,000 distinct CDR3 sequences, roughly 11% being singletons. This sequence joins TRBV11-3 and TRBJ2-3, with 13 bases lining up with TRBD2. This clonotype originated in an adult who was a healthcare worker with PCR-confirmed SARS-CoV-2 infection or an uninfected control (not recorded which). The material was whole blood, obtained at baseline. The chain's CDR3 is CASSLGIGTSGIADTQYF. CDR3 nucleotide sequence: TGTGCCAGCAGCTTAGGGATCGGGACTAGCGGGATTGCAGATACGCAGTATTTT.